This TCR beta chain was identified in a study of blood T cell repertoires in COVID-19. About the study: PBMCs, B-cell-depleted T cells, or T cells provided the cDNA or gDNA that made up the material.

Participants had their cohort set by participant-reported clinical history. Recovered status in Cohort 3 required two negative PCRs, clearance, or symptom resolution. The V gene lost 6 bases and the J gene lost 6 bases, with 24 bases spanning the gap. Germline CDR1 and CDR2: MDHEN and SYDVKM. The CDR3 spans 17 residues. Authors' methods: The authors estimated nucleated cell counts from reference gene primer amplification. Sequenced by immunoSEQ multiplex PCR; TCRdb stores in-frame clones only, minus some. Clonal size and the V and J genes are those of that table, whereas D and trimming came from the DNA. There are approximately 280,000 clones in the sample; around nine tenths occur only once, and approximately 2.4% lies in the top ten.

What was sequenced was PBMCs or T cells enriched from blood (not recorded which). The V gene is TRBV28, the J gene TRBJ1-3; D unclear. This TCR derives from a woman younger than 35 who had recovered from COVID-19. The CDR3 loop is CASSLSPYFGPTNTIYF. CDR3 nucleotide sequence: TGTGCCAGCAGCCTCTCACCCTATTTTGGGCCCACAAACACCATATATTTT.